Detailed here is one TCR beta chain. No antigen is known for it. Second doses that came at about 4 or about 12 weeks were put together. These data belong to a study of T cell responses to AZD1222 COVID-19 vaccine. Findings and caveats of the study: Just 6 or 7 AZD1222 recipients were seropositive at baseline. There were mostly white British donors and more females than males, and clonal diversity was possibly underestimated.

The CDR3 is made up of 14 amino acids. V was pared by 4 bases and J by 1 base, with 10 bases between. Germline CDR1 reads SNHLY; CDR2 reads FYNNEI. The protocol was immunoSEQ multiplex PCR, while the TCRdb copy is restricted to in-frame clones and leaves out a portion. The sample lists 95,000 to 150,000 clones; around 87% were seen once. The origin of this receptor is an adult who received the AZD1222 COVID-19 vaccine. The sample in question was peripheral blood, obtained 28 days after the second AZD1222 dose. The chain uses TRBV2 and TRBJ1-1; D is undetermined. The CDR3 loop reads CASSVGRPNTEAFF. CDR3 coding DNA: TGTGCCAGCAGTGTCGGGCGGCCGAACACTGAAGCTTTCTTT.